The clone carrying this TCR beta chain showed up just a few times. Its antigen is undetermined. The CDR3 has 16 amino acids. Per the germline V gene, CDR1 is PRHDT and CDR2 is FYEKMQ (reference sequence). J was trimmed by 0 bases and V by 5 bases; bases with no gene match: 5. For TCRbeta, the library was prepared with unique molecular identifiers. MiXCR was run by TCRdb on the PCR reads, yielding one entry per CDR3 protein. The sample comprises 780,000 or so distinct CDR3 sequences, around 15% of which are singletons, and just under 5% rests with the top ten. These data belong to a study of T-cell reconstitution after alpha-beta-depleted transplantation in children. Findings and limits, study-wide: Newly produced T cells mostly provided counts and TCRbeta diversity after one year, as hyperexpanded clones declined. Surviving thymic progenitors and recipient T cells were the source of high TCRbeta diversity at day 60 in some patients. Alpha-beta T cells about two months after transplant reportedly derived from several hundred expanded graft clones.

The TCR was taken from a male patient younger than 18 who had a stem cell transplant for acute lymphoblastic leukemia, so the T cells may come from the graft donor. The source was PBMCs, mostly from graft donor cells, collected 360 days after TCRalphabeta/CD19-depleted stem cell transplant. This sequence joins TRBV13 and TRBJ2-5; 11 nucleotides align to TRBD2. CDR3 bases: TGTGCCAGCAGCACCGCTAGCGGGAGGCACCAAGAGACCCAGTACTTC. Translation: CASSTASGRHQETQYF.